These 22 T cell receptor beta chains came from one sample sequenced in a study of human T cells and chemical hapten exposure. Time point described: healthy volunteer bleed at 6 weeks. Whole blood, unfractionated, served as the material for total RNA extraction. TCRdb re-derived calls from the RACE reads in MiXCR, one entry per CDR3 protein. The table lists around 80,000 distinct CDR3 sequences, over 8.5% of them singletons, with over 1.5% in the top ten. The material sequenced was whole blood. The receptor set was obtained from a male donor in good health. Some clones in this sample may be carry-over from other donors' samples.

This chain links TRBV9 with TRBJ1-2, with 12 bases lining up with TRBD1. CDR3 length: 15 amino acids. V dropped 3 bases and J dropped 8; count of bases not matched to a gene: 8. CDR1 and CDR2 (germline): SGDLS, YYNGEE. The CDR3 spells CASSGGQGALKGYTF. In DNA form, the CDR3 reads TGTGCCAGCAGCGGGGGACAGGGGGCTTTGAAAGGCTACACCTTC.

This rearrangement joins TRBV5-1 to TRBJ2-3; 12 positions match TRBD1. The germline V gene encodes CDR1 SGHRS and CDR2 YFSETQ. This CDR3 is 15 amino acids long. V shed 4 bases, J shed 6 bases, and the junction held 6 bases outside the gene matches. The DNA for the CDR3 is TGCGCCAGCAGCCCGGGACAGGGGGCTTGGGATACGCAGTATTTT. It translates to CASSPGQGAWDTQYF.

There are a few counts of this clonotype. The rearrangement uses TRBV15 and TRBJ2-7, with D tentatively TRBD2 (5 bases). CDR3 length: 16 amino acids. Trimming left V 0 bases short and J 2 bases short, with 14 bases between. Germline CDR1 reads LNHNV; CDR2 reads YYDKDF (reference sequence). In DNA form, the CDR3 reads TGTGCCACCAGCAGAGATTCATCGAGGGAAGCCTACGAGCAGTACTTC. Protein product: CATSRDSSREAYEQYF. Combining the CDR3 with reference TRBV15 and TRBJ2-7 gives the whole variable domain DAMVIQNPRYQVTQFGKPVTLSCSQTLNHNVMYWYQQKSSQAPKLLFHYYDKDFNNEADTPDNFQSRRPNTSFCFLDIRSPGLGDTAMYLCATSRDSSREAYEQYFGPGTRLTVT.

In its sample, this clonotype was seen a few times. One end of the junction fails to match germline, which may point to a read error. The CDR3 sequence is CASSLAGEGGGEQFF. Here the CDR3 DNA reads TGTGCCAGCAGTCTAGCGGGAGAGGGGGGGGGTGAGCAGTTCTTC. The chain is built from TRBV12-3 or TRBV12-4 and TRBJ2-1, with TRBD2 matching over 10 bases. The CDR3 consists of 15 residues.

This chain links TRBV29-1 with TRBJ1-5; possible D gene TRBD1, 5 bases. The CDR3 has 13 amino acids. The V gene's germline CDR1 is SQVTM and CDR2 ANQGSEA. DNA for the CDR3: TGCCCTGTTGAGGGAGGGACTGGGCAGCCCCAGCATTTT. The encoded protein is CPVEGGTGQPQHF.

The chain uses TRBV12-3 or TRBV12-4 and TRBJ2-5; perhaps D is TRBD1 or TRBD2 (5 bases each). V lost 3 bases to trimming and J lost 10 bases, with 12 bases between them. The CDR3 sequence is 12 residues long. The CDR3 is CASSFPGTDQYF. CDR3 DNA: TGTGCCAGCAGTTTTCCCGGGACCGACCAGTACTTC.

Notes on this clonotype: At one end the junction does not follow the germline gene, possibly because of a read error. The V and J genes are TRBV7-9 and TRBJ1-2, with D maybe TRBD1 (5 bases). In germline, CDR1 is SEHNR, CDR2 FQNEAQ (reference sequence). This CDR3 has 16 amino acids. CDR3 loop: CASSLISTGTDYGCTF. CDR3 coding DNA: TGTGCCAGCAGCTTAATTAGTACGGGGACGGACTATGGCTGCACCTTC.

In this sample, this clonotype turned up a few times. The chain recombines TRBV10-2 with TRBJ1-4; D is uncertain. The CDR3 length is 14 residues. The V gene's germline CDR1 is WSHSY and CDR2 SAAADI. The V end was cut by 11 bases, the J end by 0 bases, with 13 bases between. The CDR3 protein is CAASGRATNEKLFF. CDR3 bases: TGCGCCGCCTCCGGGCGGGCAACTAATGAAAAACTGTTTTTT.

A few counts support this clonotype. The rearrangement links TRBV27 to TRBJ1-5, with 11 nucleotides matching TRBD1. The CDR3 consists of 15 residues. Per the germline V gene, CDR1 is MNHEY and CDR2 is SMNVEV (reference sequence). The J segment lost 6 bases and the V segment lost 6 bases, leaving 7 bases of the junction unmatched. The CDR3 DNA is TGTGCCAGCAGCCCCCCTGGGACAGGGGGTCAGCCCCAGCATTTT. Residues: CASSPPGTGGQPQHF.

The chain links TRBV6-5 to TRBJ2-1; TRBD2 aligns across 8 bases. This CDR3 is 15 amino acids long. Trimming cost V 6 bases and J 7 bases; bases outside gene matches: 11. Germline V gene data show CDR1 as MNHEY and CDR2 as SVGAGI. Here the CDR3 DNA reads TGTGCCAGCAGCTCAAAGCGGGGGCCTACAAATGAGCAGTTCTTC. This gives the protein CASSSKRGPTNEQFF.

In its sample, this clonotype was seen many times. The genes are TRBV5-6 and TRBJ2-1; D is ambiguous. V lost 0 bases, J lost 9 bases, and 4 bases lay in between. CDR1 and CDR2 from the germline V gene are SGHDT and YYEEEE. The CDR3 has 11 residues. DNA of the CDR3: TGTGCCAGCAGCTTGGCGCGTGAGCAGTTCTTC. Translated, it gives CASSLAREQFF.

This rearrangement joins TRBV6-2 or TRBV6-3 to TRBJ2-7, with a weak D call TRBD1 (6 bases). The CDR3 totals 13 residues. V was clipped by 6 bases and J by 3 bases, with 12 bases between them. The V gene's germline CDR1 is MNHEY and CDR2 SVGEGT. The CDR3 loop reads CASSRTANYEQYF. The CDR3 DNA reads as TGTGCCAGCAGCAGGACAGCTAACTACGAGCAGTACTTC.

This clonotype turned up a few times. The chain combines TRBV9 with TRBJ2-1; D may be TRBD1 (5 bases). This CDR3 has 15 residues. The V gene lost 4 bases and the J gene lost 2 bases, with 13 bases spanning the gap. Per the germline V gene, CDR1 is SGDLS and CDR2 is YYNGEE. CDR3 region: CASSLRWGPYNEQFF. As DNA, the CDR3 is TGTGCCAGCAGCCTTCGTTGGGGCCCCTACAATGAGCAGTTCTTC.

With respect to this clonotype: A much more abundant neighbour one base away suggests this may be a read error. This sequence joins TRBV20-1 and TRBJ1-1, with D uncertain. Trimming took off 0 bases at V and 3 bases at J, with 5 bases between the two ends. This CDR3 has 12 amino acids. Germline CDR1 is DFQATT and CDR2 is SNEGSKA (reference sequence). CDR3 amino acids: CSARERDTEAFF. In DNA form, the CDR3 reads TGCAGTGCTAGAGAAAGGGACACTGAAGCTTTCTTT.

This clonotype was recorded a few times. The rearrangement links TRBV20-1 to TRBJ2-5; 7 bases are a match to TRBD1. The CDR3 runs 13 residues. Germline loops: CDR1 DFQATT, CDR2 SNEGSKA (reference sequence). The V gene end was trimmed by 2 bases and the J gene end by 2 bases; junction bases not matched to a gene: 2. The CDR3 nucleotides are TGCAGTGCTAGACCGACAGGGCAAGAGACCCAGTACTTC. The encoded protein is CSARPTGQETQYF.

V and J are TRBV6-5 and TRBJ2-7; the D is unclear. The CDR3 covers 13 residues. Germline-derived CDR1 and CDR2 are MNHEY and SVGAGI. V lost 6 bases and J 3 bases, leaving 12 bases between the germline ends. CDR3 region: CASRPRWDYEQYF. In DNA form, the CDR3 reads TGTGCCAGCAGACCACGCTGGGACTACGAGCAGTACTTC.

This clonotype showed up just a few times. This chain uses TRBV27 with TRBJ2-5, with D possibly called TRBD1 or TRBD2 (5 bases each). The CDR3 runs 14 residues. The V gene's germline CDR1 is MNHEY and CDR2 SMNVEV (reference sequence). V lost 6 bases and J 1 base, leaving 12 bases between the germline ends. CDR3 DNA sequence: TGTGCCAGCAGCCCGGGACCTCCCCAAGAGACCCAGTACTTC. This encodes CASSPGPPQETQYF.

The gene calls are TRBV11-2 and TRBJ1-1; D gene uncertain. Deletions cut 5 bases from V and 5 bases from J, with 18 bases between. The CDR3 loop spans 15 amino acids. Germline V gives CDR1 SGHAT, CDR2 FQNNGV. Written as DNA, the CDR3 is TGTGCCAGCAGCGAACTCCCGAATGAAGCGACTGAAGCTTTCTTT. Residues: CASSELPNEATEAFF.

The rearrangement joins TRBV7-9 to TRBJ2-5; TRBD1 aligns across 8 bases. CDR3 length: 15 amino acids. CDR1 and CDR2 from the germline V gene are SEHNR and FQNEAQ (reference sequence). The ends lost 5 bases at V and 3 bases at J; junction bases unmatched: 8. The CDR3, as DNA: TGTGCCAGCAGCCCCTTACAGGGGGTAAAAGAGACCCAGTACTTC. Translated: CASSPLQGVKETQYF.

This clonotype was observed many times. The V and J genes are TRBV3-1 and TRBJ2-7; D is ambiguous. CDR1 and CDR2 (germline): LGHDT, YNNKEL (reference sequence). This CDR3 has 11 residues. V was clipped by 1 base and J by 6 bases, with 4 bases between them. CDR3 loop: CASSQGVEQYF. The CDR3 DNA reads TGTGCCAGCAGCCAAGGAGTCGAGCAGTACTTC.

This clonotype was counted between two and nine times. DNA of the CDR3: TGTGCCAGCGCCTGGACAGGAGGGGGAGGGTACGAGCAGTACTTC. It encodes CASAWTGGGGYEQYF. The chain couples TRBV27 to TRBJ2-7; D may correspond to TRBD1 or TRBD2 (7 bases each). The germline CDR1 and CDR2 sequences are MNHEY and SMNVEV (reference sequence). Trimming stripped 8 bases from V and 4 bases from J, with 21 bases between. The CDR3 extends over 15 amino acids.

This clonotype was seen only a few times. V gene TRBV6-5 combines with J gene TRBJ1-1; D gene ambiguous. Germline V lookup: CDR1 MNHEY, CDR2 SVGAGI. V was shortened by 3 bases and J by 3 bases, with 5 bases between the two germline ends. CDR3 length: 12 residues. CDR3 sequence reads: CASSYSDTEAFF. CDR3 DNA: TGTGCCAGCAGTTATTCGGACACTGAAGCTTTCTTT.